These T cell receptor beta chains were read from a single sample in a study of radiation and T cells in renal cell carcinoma. Clones were read by immunoSEQ multiplex PCR, and TCRdb kept only the in-frame ones, dropping some. Here the sample spans roughly 130,000 clones, about 88% being singletons. The starting material was blood, obtained from a patient whose treatment included radiotherapy and nephrectomy. These receptors came from a woman aged 45-60 years with renal cell carcinoma. Each CDR3 is given with its conserved first and last residue. A D gene is named only where the DNA matches it firmly. The size of a clone is reported for some rows only, either as once, few or many, or as a class for expanded clones.

TRBJ1-4,TRBV28,TRBD1,-,TGTGCCAGCAGTGATCCGGGACAGAGGGACGAAAAACTGTTTTTT,CASSDPGQRDEKLFF
TRBJ1-2,TRBV11-2,-,-,TGTGCCAGCAGCGGCCTTCGGGACAACAATGGGTACTATGGCTACACCTTC,CASSGLRDNNGYYGYTF
TRBJ2-3,TRBV7-4,TRBD2,-,TGTGCCAGCAGCTTAGCATCCGGGACTAGCGGGGGGGCAGATACGCAGTATTTT,CASSLASGTSGGADTQYF
TRBJ2-7,TRBV4-2,TRBD1,-,TGTGCCAGCAGCGAACAGGGGACAGGTATCCACGAGCAGTACTTC,CASSEQGTGIHEQYF
TRBJ2-5,TRBV5-4,-,-,TGTGCCAGCAGCTACCCTTTGGGCGGGGGCCGTGGGCAGGTCCAAGAGACCCAGTACTTC,CASSYPLGGGRGQVQETQYF
TRBJ2-7,TRBV6-5,-,-,TGTGCCAGCAGTTACTCGACTTCCTACGAGCAGTACTTC,CASSYSTSYEQYF
TRBJ2-5,TRBV2,TRBD1,-,TGTGCCAGCAGTGATCTTGCACAGGGGGAAGGAGAGACCCAGTACTTC,CASSDLAQGEGETQYF
TRBJ1-4,TRBV10-3,-,-,TGTGCCATCAGTGAGGGGACGGGTTCTAATGAAAAACTGTTTTTT,CAISEGTGSNEKLFF
TRBJ1-2,TRBV11-2,-,once,TGTGCCAGCAGCTTAGGGCTTAACTATGGCTACACCTTC,CASSLGLNYGYTF
TRBJ2-3,TRBV7-8,-,once,TGTGCCAGCAGCCCGGTGGGCGGAGGTAGCACAGATACGCAGTATTTT,CASSPVGGGSTDTQYF
TRBJ1-5,TRBV13,-,once,TGTGCCAGCAGCTTTGCAGGCTCCGGCAATCAGCCCCAGCATTTT,CASSFAGSGNQPQHF
TRBJ2-6,TRBV7-9,-,-,TGTGCCAGCGGGGTAGAGAGGTCTGGGGCCAACGTCCTGACTTTC,CASGVERSGANVLTF
TRBJ1-5,TRBV12-5,TRBD1,once,TGTGCTAGTGGAACAGGGGGTTATAGCAATCAGCCCCAGCATTTT,CASGTGGYSNQPQHF
TRBJ1-1,TRBV9,TRBD1,-,TGTGCCAGCAGCTTAGACATGGACAGGGGGAACACTGAAGCTTTCTTT,CASSLDMDRGNTEAFF
TRBJ2-3,TRBV9,TRBD2,-,TGTGCCAGCAGCGTAGCTGGGACTAGGGCAGATACGCAGTATTTT,CASSVAGTRADTQYF
TRBJ1-5,TRBV19,TRBD1,-,TGTGCCAGTAGTATTGGACAGGGCCGCAATCAGCCCCAGCATTTT,CASSIGQGRNQPQHF
TRBJ2-5,TRBV4-2,TRBD2,-,TGTGCCAGCAGCCAGGGGGGGCTAGCGGGCCTTGGAGGAGAGACCCAGTACTTC,CASSQGGLAGLGGETQYF
TRBJ2-2,TRBV7-2,-,-,TGTGCCAGCAGCTTAGGGCTGAACACCGGGGAGCTGTTTTTT,CASSLGLNTGELFF
TRBJ1-6,TRBV4-3,-,-,TGCGCCAGCAGCCAAGACGGTCTGGGGAATTCACCCCTCCACTTT,CASSQDGLGNSPLHF
TRBJ1-6,TRBV9,-,-,TGTGCCAGCAGCGTAGGAGGGGCGCTGAGTAATTCACCCCTCCACTTT,CASSVGGALSNSPLHF
TRBJ1-3,TRBV6-6,-,-,TGTGCCAGCAGTTACAGGGAAAACCCTGGAAACACCATATATTTT,CASSYRENPGNTIYF
TRBJ2-3,TRBV15,TRBD1,-,TGTGCCACCAGCGGACTGGACAGGGGGTTCACAGATACGCAGTATTTT,CATSGLDRGFTDTQYF
TRBJ1-1,TRBV7-2,TRBD1,-,TGTGCCAGCAGCCCCCGGGGTACAGGGGTGAGTGGCACTGAAGCTTTCTTT,CASSPRGTGVSGTEAFF
TRBJ2-1,TRBV6-6,TRBD1,-,TGTGCCAGCAGTTACGACAGGGTTAATGAGCAGTTCTTC,CASSYDRVNEQFF
TRBJ1-2,TRBV29-1,-,-,TGCAGCGTTGCGGGGAACTATGGCTACACCTTC,CSVAGNYGYTF
TRBJ2-7,TRBV19,-,-,TGTGCCAGTAGTACACAGACCGGCCTGGAGCAGTACTTC,CASSTQTGLEQYF
TRBJ2-5,TRBV5-1,TRBD2,-,TGCGCCAGCAGCCCGTGGGGTAGCGGGGAGACCCAGTACTTC,CASSPWGSGETQYF
TRBJ2-7,TRBV10-3,-,-,TGTGCCAGCAGTGAGGGTGAGGGGGGCTACGAGCAGTACTTC,CASSEGEGGYEQYF
TRBJ2-3,TRBV28,TRBD1,-,TGTGCCAGCAGTCTTATAGGACAGGGGACAGATACGCAGTATTTT,CASSLIGQGTDTQYF
TRBJ2-3,TRBV5-6,TRBD2,-,TGTGCCAGCAGCCCTCTACTAGCGGGGGACACAGATACGCAGTATTTT,CASSPLLAGDTDTQYF
TRBJ1-6,TRBV11-2,-,-,TGTGCCAGCAGCTTAGATCACGGGAATTCACCCCTCCACTTT,CASSLDHGNSPLHF
TRBJ2-4,TRBV27,-,-,TGTGCCAGCAGTTTAACGGGCCCTCGGGTTCAGTACTTC,CASSLTGPRVQYF
TRBJ1-3,TRBV4-1,-,-,TGCGCCAGCAGCCAAGATCTTCTTCCGGGGCTAGCTGGAAACACCATATATTTT,CASSQDLLPGLAGNTIYF
TRBJ2-1,TRBV2,TRBD2,-,TGTGCCAGCAGTTCCGGGACTAGGGTCGCTGAGCAGTTCTTC,CASSSGTRVAEQFF
TRBJ1-5,TRBV19,TRBD1,-,TGTGCCAGTAGTGGCTATACGACAGGGTGGGACAATCAGCCCCAGCATTTT,CASSGYTTGWDNQPQHF
TRBJ1-4,TRBV28,TRBD1,few,TGTGCCAGCAGACCCCACAACGCGGACAGGGATGAAAAACTGTTTTTT,CASRPHNADRDEKLFF
TRBJ1-4,TRBV10-3,-,once,TGTGCCATCAGTGAGCAAGGGGCAACTAATGAAAAACTGTTTTTT,CAISEQGATNEKLFF
TRBJ1-2,TRBV7-2,-,-,TGTGCCAGCAGCCCGTACCTGTATGGCTACACCTTC,CASSPYLYGYTF
TRBJ2-5,TRBV12-5,-,-,TGTGCTAGTGGTTTCGGGAGTTCTGAGGGAGAGACCCAGTACTTC,CASGFGSSEGETQYF
TRBJ1-1,TRBV7-9,TRBD1,few,TGTGCCAGCAGCTTAGTCGGCCAGGGGGTTGCTTTCTTT,CASSLVGQGVAFF
TRBJ2-1,TRBV6-1,TRBD1,-,TGTGCCAGCAGGGACAGGGGGGTGAATGAGCAGTTCTTC,CASRDRGVNEQFF
TRBJ1-1,TRBV11-2,-,-,TGTGCCAGCAGCCTCAGGCGTGGGACTGCGTTGTCTGAAGCTTTCTTT,CASSLRRGTALSEAFF
TRBJ1-4,TRBV4-1,-,few,TGCGCCAGCAGCCAAGATCGAGGAGAAAAACTGTTTTTT,CASSQDRGEKLFF
TRBJ1-5,TRBV13,-,-,TGTGCCAGCAGCATCGGACACCTTAATCAGCCCCAGCATTTT,CASSIGHLNQPQHF
TRBJ2-5,TRBV20-1,-,-,TGCAGTGCTGGGGGGTCGGAGACCCAGTACTTC,CSAGGSETQYF
TRBJ2-7,TRBV5-1,-,-,TGCGCCAGCAGCTTAAGTATCGGCAGCTCCTACGAGCAGTACTTC,CASSLSIGSSYEQYF
TRBJ2-5,TRBV9,TRBD2,-,TGTGCCAGCAGCGGGTCCTATAGCGGGGGGAGGTTGACCCAGTACTTC,CASSGSYSGGRLTQYF
TRBJ1-2,TRBV19,TRBD1,-,TGTGCCACCCGGGACAGGAGAGCTAACTATGGCTACACCTTC,CATRDRRANYGYTF
TRBJ2-3,TRBV7-9,-,-,TGTGCCAGCACCCCCCGCTCAGGGTCTAGCACAGATACGCAGTATTTT,CASTPRSGSSTDTQYF
TRBJ1-1,TRBV4-3,-,-,TGCGCCAGCAGCCAAGATTCCCTTGGTGAAGCTTTCTTT,CASSQDSLGEAFF
TRBJ1-1,TRBV30,-,-,TGTGCCTGGAGGGCGGATAGGATGAACACTGAAGCTTTCTTT,CAWRADRMNTEAFF
TRBJ1-6,TRBV5-4,TRBD1,once,TGTGCCAGCAGCACTGAGCCGGGACAGAGACCGAATTCACCCCTCCACTTT,CASSTEPGQRPNSPLHF
TRBJ1-2,TRBV5-1,TRBD1,-,TGCGCCAGCAGCAACGGACAGGGTACGGATGGCTACACCTTC,CASSNGQGTDGYTF
TRBJ2-2,TRBV4-1,TRBD1,-,TGCGCCAGCAGCATCACAGGGGTCACCGGGGAGCTGTTTTTT,CASSITGVTGELFF
TRBJ1-1,TRBV7-3,-,-,TGTGCCAGCAGCTTGACAGGAAGTGACACTGAAGCTTTCTTT,CASSLTGSDTEAFF